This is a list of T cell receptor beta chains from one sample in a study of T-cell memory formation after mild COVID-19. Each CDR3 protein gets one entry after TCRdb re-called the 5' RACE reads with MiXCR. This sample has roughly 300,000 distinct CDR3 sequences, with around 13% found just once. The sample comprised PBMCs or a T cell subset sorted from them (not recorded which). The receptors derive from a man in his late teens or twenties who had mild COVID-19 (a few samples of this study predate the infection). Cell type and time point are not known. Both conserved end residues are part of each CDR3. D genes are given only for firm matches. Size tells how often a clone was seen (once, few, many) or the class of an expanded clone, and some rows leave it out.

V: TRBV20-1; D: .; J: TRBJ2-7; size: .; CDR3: CSARPGPGSYEQYF; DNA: TGCAGTGCCAGACCGGGACCCGGCTCCTACGAGCAGTACTTC
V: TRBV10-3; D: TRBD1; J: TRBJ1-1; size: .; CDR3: CAISAGQGLTQMNTEAFF; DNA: TGTGCCATCAGTGCCGGACAGGGTTTGACCCAAATGAACACTGAAGCTTTCTTT
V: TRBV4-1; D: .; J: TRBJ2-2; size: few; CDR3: CASSLWGKANTGELFF; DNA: TGCGCCAGCAGCCTTTGGGGGAAGGCGAACACCGGGGAGCTGTTTTTT
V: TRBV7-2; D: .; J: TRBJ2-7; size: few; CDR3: CASTSRGAPLTYEQYF; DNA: TGTGCCAGCACCTCAAGGGGGGCCCCTCTAACCTACGAGCAGTACTTC
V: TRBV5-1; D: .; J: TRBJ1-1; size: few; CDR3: CASSSGPRTGLNTEAFF; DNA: TGCGCCAGCAGTTCCGGGCCACGAACAGGGTTGAACACTGAAGCTTTCTTT
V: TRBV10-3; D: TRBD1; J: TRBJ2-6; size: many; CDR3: CANSGTGVSGANVLTF; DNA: TGTGCCAATTCCGGGACAGGGGTCTCTGGGGCCAACGTCCTGACTTTC
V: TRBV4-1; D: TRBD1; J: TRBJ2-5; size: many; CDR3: CASSQDRGTGVQETQYF; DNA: TGCGCCAGCAGCCAAGATAGGGGGACAGGAGTTCAAGAGACCCAGTACTTC
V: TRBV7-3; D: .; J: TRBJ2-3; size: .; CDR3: CASSLDKRSPVTDTQYF; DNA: TGTGCCAGCAGCTTAGATAAGCGGTCCCCGGTCACAGATACGCAGTATTTT
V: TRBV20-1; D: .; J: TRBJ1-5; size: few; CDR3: CSAMDGGGNQPQHF; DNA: TGCAGTGCTATGGACGGGGGCGGCAATCAGCCCCAGCATTTT
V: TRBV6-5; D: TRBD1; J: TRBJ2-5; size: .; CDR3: CASSRTGVRGETQYF; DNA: TGTGCCAGCAGTCGGACAGGGGTACGTGGGGAGACCCAGTACTTC
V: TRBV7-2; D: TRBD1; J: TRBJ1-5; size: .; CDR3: CASSFGQGRRQPQHF; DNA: TGTGCCAGCAGCTTTGGACAGGGGAGGAGGCAGCCCCAGCATTTT
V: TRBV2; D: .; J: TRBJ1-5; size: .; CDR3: CASSEQVHNQPQHF; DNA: TGTGCCAGCAGCGAGCAGGTGCATAATCAGCCCCAGCATTTT
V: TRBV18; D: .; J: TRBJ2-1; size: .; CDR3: CASSGYAQFF; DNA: TGTGCCAGCTCAGGCTATGCGCAGTTCTTC
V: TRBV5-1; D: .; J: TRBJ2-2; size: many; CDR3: CASSPGGGTGELFF; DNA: TGCGCCAGCAGTCCCGGAGGGGGCACCGGGGAGCTGTTTTTT
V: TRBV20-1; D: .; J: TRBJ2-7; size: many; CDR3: CSARDLDGAGEQYF; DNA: TGCAGTGCTAGAGATTTGGACGGAGCAGGCGAGCAGTACTTC
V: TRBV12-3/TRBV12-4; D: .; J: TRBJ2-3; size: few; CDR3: CASRGGTQYF; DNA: TGTGCCAGCCGCGGAGGGACGCAGTATTTT
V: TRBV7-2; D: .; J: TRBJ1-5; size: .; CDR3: CASSSPSGAVYHQPQHF; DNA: TGTGCCAGCAGCTCCCCCTCCGGGGCAGTATACCATCAGCCCCAGCATTTT
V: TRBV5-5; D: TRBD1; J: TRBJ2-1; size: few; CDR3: CASSFGTGSYNEQFF; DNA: TGTGCCAGCAGCTTCGGGACAGGCTCCTACAATGAGCAGTTCTTC
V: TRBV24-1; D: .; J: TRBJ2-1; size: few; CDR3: CATSDLWGSGEQFF; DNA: TGTGCCACCAGTGATTTATGGGGGTCAGGTGAGCAGTTCTTC
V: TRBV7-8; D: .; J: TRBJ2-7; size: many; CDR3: CASSPFREQYF; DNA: TGTGCCAGCAGCCCTTTCCGCGAGCAGTACTTC
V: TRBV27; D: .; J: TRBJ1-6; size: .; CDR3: CASSATGPSNSPLHF; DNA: TGTGCCAGCAGCGCCACCGGGCCAAGTAATTCACCCCTCCACTTT
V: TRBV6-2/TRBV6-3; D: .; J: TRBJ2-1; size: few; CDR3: CASGKDEQFF; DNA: TGTGCCAGCGGGAAGGATGAGCAGTTCTTC
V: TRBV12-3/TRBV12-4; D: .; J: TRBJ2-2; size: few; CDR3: CASTPRSRWPGELFF; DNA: TGTGCCAGCACTCCCCGAAGCAGATGGCCCGGGGAGCTGTTTTTT
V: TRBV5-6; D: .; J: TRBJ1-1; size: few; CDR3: CASSLTGQGFTEAFF; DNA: TGTGCCAGCAGCTTGACAGGTCAAGGGTTCACCGAAGCTTTCTTT
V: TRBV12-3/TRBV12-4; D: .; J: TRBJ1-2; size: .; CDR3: CASSRQDRDGYTF; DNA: TGTGCCAGCAGCCGACAGGATAGGGACGGCTACACCTTC
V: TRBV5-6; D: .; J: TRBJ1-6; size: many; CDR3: CASSWGTPYNSPLHF; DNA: TGTGCCAGCAGCTGGGGAACCCCCTATAATTCACCCCTCCACTTT
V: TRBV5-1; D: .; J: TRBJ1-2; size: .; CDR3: CASRSNGFNYGYTF; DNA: TGCGCCAGCAGGTCCAACGGATTTAACTATGGCTACACCTTC
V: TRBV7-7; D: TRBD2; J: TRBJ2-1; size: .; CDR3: CASSPGSGGAGEQFF; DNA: TGTGCCAGCAGCCCCGGTAGCGGGGGGGCCGGTGAGCAGTTCTTC
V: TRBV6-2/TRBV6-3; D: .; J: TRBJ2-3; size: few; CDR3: CASRKGQFPTDTQYF; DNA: TGTGCCAGCAGGAAGGGACAATTCCCCACAGATACGCAGTATTTT
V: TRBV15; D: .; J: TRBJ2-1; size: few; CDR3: CATSRVGREQFF; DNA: TGTGCCACCAGCAGAGTCGGACGTGAGCAGTTCTTC
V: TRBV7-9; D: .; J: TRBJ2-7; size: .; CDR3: CASSMGPHYEQYF; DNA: TGTGCCAGCAGCATGGGACCGCATTACGAGCAGTACTTC
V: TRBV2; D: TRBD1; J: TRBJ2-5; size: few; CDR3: CASRAGQGPAETQYF; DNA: TGTGCCAGCAGGGCCGGACAGGGACCCGCCGAGACCCAGTACTTC
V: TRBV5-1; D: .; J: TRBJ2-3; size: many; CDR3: CASSTGGTDTQYF; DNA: TGCGCCAGCAGCACGGGTGGGACAGATACGCAGTATTTT
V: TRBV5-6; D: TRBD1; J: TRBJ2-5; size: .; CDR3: CASSLEQGAIQETQYF; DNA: TGTGCCAGCAGCTTGGAACAGGGGGCCATACAAGAGACCCAGTACTTC
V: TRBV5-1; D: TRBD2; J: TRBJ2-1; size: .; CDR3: CASSDLAGAPNEQFF; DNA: TGCGCCAGCAGCGACCTAGCGGGGGCCCCCAATGAGCAGTTCTTC
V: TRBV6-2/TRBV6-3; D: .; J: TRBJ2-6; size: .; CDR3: CASSLLPANVLTF; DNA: TGTGCCAGCAGTTTACTCCCGGCCAACGTCCTGACTTTC
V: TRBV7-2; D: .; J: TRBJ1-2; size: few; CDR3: CASSLVGRATGYTF; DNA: TGTGCCAGCAGCTTAGTCGGCAGGGCAACGGGCTACACCTTC
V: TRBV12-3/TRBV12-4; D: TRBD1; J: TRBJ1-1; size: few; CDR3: CASRGTGGNTEAFF; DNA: TGTGCCAGCAGGGGGACAGGGGGAAACACTGAAGCTTTCTTT
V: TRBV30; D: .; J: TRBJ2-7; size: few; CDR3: CAWSGLRKGTYEQYF; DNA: TGTGCCTGGAGTGGGCTTAGAAAGGGGACCTACGAGCAGTACTTC
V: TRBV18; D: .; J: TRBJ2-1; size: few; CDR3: CASSPRAGDHEQFF; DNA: TGTGCCAGCTCACCACGGGCAGGGGACCATGAGCAGTTCTTC
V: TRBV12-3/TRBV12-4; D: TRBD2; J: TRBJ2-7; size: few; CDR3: CASSFRAGSYEQYF; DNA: TGTGCCAGCAGTTTCCGAGCGGGGTCCTACGAGCAGTACTTC
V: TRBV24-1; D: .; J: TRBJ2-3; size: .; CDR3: CATSDFLRGRGTDTQYF; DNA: TGTGCCACCAGTGATTTCCTTAGGGGAAGGGGCACAGATACGCAGTATTTT
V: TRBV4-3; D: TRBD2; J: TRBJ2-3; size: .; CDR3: CASQASAGGADTQYF; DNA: TGCGCCAGTCAAGCGTCAGCGGGGGGAGCAGATACGCAGTATTTT
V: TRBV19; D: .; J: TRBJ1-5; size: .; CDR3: CASSIDRGTTQPQHF; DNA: TGTGCCAGTAGTATAGATAGGGGGACAACCCAGCCCCAGCATTTT
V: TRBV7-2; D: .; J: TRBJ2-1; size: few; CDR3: CASSHPGHYNEQFF; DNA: TGTGCCAGCAGCCATCCGGGCCATTACAATGAGCAGTTCTTC
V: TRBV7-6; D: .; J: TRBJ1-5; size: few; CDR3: CASSLAGPSSGNQPQHF; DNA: TGTGCCAGCAGCTTAGCGGGACCCTCGAGCGGCAATCAGCCCCAGCATTTT
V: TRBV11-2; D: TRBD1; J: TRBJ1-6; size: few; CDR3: CASSRRTGADSPLHF; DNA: TGTGCCAGCAGCAGACGGACAGGGGCGGATTCACCCCTCCACTTT
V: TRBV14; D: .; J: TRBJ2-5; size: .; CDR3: CASSQESQTTQYF; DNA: TGTGCCAGCAGCCAAGAATCCCAGACGACCCAGTACTTC
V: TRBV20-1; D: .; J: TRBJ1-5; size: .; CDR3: CSVGTYNQPQHF; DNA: TGCAGTGTTGGGACCTACAATCAGCCCCAGCATTTT
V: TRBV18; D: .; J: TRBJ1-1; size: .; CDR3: CASSPRGTGNTEAFF; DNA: TGTGCCAGCTCACCCCGAGGGACGGGGAACACTGAAGCTTTCTTT
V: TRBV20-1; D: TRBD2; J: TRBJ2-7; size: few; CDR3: CSARKGLAGGFDEQYF; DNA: TGCAGTGCGAGAAAAGGACTAGCGGGGGGTTTCGACGAGCAGTACTTC
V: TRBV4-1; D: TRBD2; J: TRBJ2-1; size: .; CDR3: CASSQEGGGAVNEQFF; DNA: TGCGCCAGCAGCCAAGAAGGCGGGGGGGCCGTCAATGAGCAGTTCTTC
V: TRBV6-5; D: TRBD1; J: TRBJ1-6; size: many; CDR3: CASRPIGQGNSPLHF; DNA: TGTGCCAGCAGACCGATCGGACAGGGCAATTCACCCCTCCACTTT
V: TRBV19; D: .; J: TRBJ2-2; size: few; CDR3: CASTLDENTGELFF; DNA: TGTGCCAGTACCTTGGACGAGAACACCGGGGAGCTGTTTTTT